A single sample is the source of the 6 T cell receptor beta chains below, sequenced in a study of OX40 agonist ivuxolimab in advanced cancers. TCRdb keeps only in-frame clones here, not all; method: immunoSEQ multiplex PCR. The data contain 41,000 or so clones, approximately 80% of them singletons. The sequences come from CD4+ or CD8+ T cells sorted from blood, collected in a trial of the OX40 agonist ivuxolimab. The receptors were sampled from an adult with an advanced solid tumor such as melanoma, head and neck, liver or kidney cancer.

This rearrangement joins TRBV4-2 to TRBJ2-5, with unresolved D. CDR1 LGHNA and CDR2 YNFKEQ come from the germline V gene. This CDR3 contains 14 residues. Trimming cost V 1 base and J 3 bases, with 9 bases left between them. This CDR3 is CASSQVKLKETQYF. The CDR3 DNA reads TGTGCCAGCAGCCAAGTGAAGTTGAAAGAGACCCAGTACTTC.

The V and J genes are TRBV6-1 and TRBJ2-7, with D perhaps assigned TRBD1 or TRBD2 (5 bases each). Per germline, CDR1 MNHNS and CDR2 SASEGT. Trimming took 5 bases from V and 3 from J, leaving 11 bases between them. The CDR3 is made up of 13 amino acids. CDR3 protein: CASSRDGNYEQYF. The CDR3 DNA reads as TGTGCCAGCAGTCGGGACGGGAACTACGAGCAGTACTTC.

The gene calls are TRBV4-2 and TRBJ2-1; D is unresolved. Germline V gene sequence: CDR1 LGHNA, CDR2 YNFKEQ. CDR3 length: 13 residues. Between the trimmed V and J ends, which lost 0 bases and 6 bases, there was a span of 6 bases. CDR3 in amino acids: CASSQDQLNEQFF. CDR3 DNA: TGTGCCAGCAGCCAAGATCAGCTCAATGAGCAGTTCTTC.

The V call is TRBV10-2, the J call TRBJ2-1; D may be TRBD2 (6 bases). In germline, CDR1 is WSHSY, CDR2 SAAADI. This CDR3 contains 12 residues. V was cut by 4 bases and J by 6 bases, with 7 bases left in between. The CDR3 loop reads CASSVLANEQFF. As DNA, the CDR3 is TGCGCCAGCAGTGTACTAGCCAATGAGCAGTTCTTC.

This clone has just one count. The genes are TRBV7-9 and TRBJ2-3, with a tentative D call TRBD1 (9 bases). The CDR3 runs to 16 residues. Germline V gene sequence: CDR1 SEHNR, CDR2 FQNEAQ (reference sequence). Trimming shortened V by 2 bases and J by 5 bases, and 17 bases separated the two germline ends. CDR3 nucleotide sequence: TGTGCCAGCAGCTTAATCGGGAGGGGACAGGGAGATACGCAGTATTTT. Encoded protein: CASSLIGRGQGDTQYF.

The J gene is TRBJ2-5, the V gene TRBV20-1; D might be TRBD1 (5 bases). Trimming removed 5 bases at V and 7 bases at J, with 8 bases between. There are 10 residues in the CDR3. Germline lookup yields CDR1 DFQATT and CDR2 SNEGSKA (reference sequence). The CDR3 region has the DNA TGCAGTGCTCGAAGGGGGACCCAGTACTTC. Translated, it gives CSARRGTQYF.